This is a list of T cell receptor beta chains from one sample in a study of identical twins. MiXCR was run by TCRdb on the 5' RACE reads, yielding one entry per CDR3 protein. The table includes 270,000 or so distinct CDR3 sequences, approximately 8.6% detected once. The sample was also reused in another study, on yellow fever vaccine responses in identical twins.

The sample taken for sequencing was CD8+ T cells sorted from blood. Source of these receptors: a woman between 18 and 30 years old in good health. Both conserved end residues are part of each CDR3. The D gene is left open where the match is weak. Clone size is given for some rows only: seen once, a few or many times, or a class if the clone is expanded.

d_gene	j_gene	v_gene	abundance	CDR3nt	CDR3aa
TRBD1	TRBJ2-2	TRBV12-3/TRBV12-4	-	TGTGCCAGCAAAGGGACAGGGGCCGGCGGGGAGCTGTTTTTT	CASKGTGAGGELFF
TRBD2	TRBJ2-5	TRBV28	-	TGTGCCAGCAGTTTATACCCACTTAGGGGAGCGGGAGGGCCCAGCGAGACCCAGTACTTC	CASSLYPLRGAGGPSETQYF
-	TRBJ1-1	TRBV7-8	many	TGTGCCAGCAGCTTAGTTCCGGGCACTGAAGCTTTCTTT	CASSLVPGTEAFF
TRBD1	TRBJ2-4	TRBV28	-	TGTGCCAGCAGTTCCCCTCCGGGACAGGGGGACATTCAGTACTTC	CASSSPPGQGDIQYF
TRBD2	TRBJ2-1	TRBV6-2/TRBV6-3	-	TGTGCCAGCAGTGGACTAGCGGGGCGATACAATGAGCAGTTCTTC	CASSGLAGRYNEQFF
TRBD1	TRBJ2-4	TRBV7-6	-	TGTGCCAGCAGTTCCGGACAGGGGGCTAGAAACATTCAGTACTTC	CASSSGQGARNIQYF
TRBD2	TRBJ2-7	TRBV20-1	many	TGCAGTGCTAGAGTGGGTCTAGCGGGAGAGCAGTACTTC	CSARVGLAGEQYF
-	TRBJ1-1	TRBV4-3	few	TGCGCCAGCAGCCAAGAAGAATGGGGCACTGAAGCTTTCTTT	CASSQEEWGTEAFF
-	TRBJ2-7	TRBV12-3/TRBV12-4	many	TGTGCCAGCAGTTTAGGGTTAGGGAACTACGAGCAGTACTTC	CASSLGLGNYEQYF
-	TRBJ1-2	TRBV12-3/TRBV12-4	many	TGTGCCAGCAGTTTTACGTCAACCTATGGCTACACCTTC	CASSFTSTYGYTF
TRBD1	TRBJ2-7	TRBV4-3	many	TGCGCCAGCAGCCAAGAAGGGCAGGGGGACGAGCAGTACTTC	CASSQEGQGDEQYF
-	TRBJ2-7	TRBV7-9	-	TGTGCCAGCATTGGACCACCGGGCTACGAGCAGTACTTC	CASIGPPGYEQYF
-	TRBJ1-4	TRBV14	few	TGTGCCAGCAGCCGACCGGGACAATATGAAAAACTGTTTTTT	CASSRPGQYEKLFF
TRBD2	TRBJ2-5	TRBV20-1	-	TGCAGTGCTAGTTCGGGCAGTCCCGGGACTAGCGGGAGCGAGACCCAGTACTTC	CSASSGSPGTSGSETQYF
TRBD2	TRBJ2-5	TRBV7-9	many	TGTGCCAGCAGCTCCGGGGGGGAGCTAGCCCGAGAGACCCAGTACTTC	CASSSGGELARETQYF
-	TRBJ2-7	TRBV9	-	TGTGCCAGCAGCGGGGGTCCCGGGGGCTACGAGCAGTACTTC	CASSGGPGGYEQYF
TRBD1	TRBJ2-3	TRBV11-2	few	TGTGCCAGCAGCCGGGACAGCGGAGATACGCAGTATTTT	CASSRDSGDTQYF
-	TRBJ2-2	TRBV6-2/TRBV6-3	many	TGTGCCAGCAGTTACTCGGCAGTCTACACCGGGGAGCTGTTTTTT	CASSYSAVYTGELFF
TRBD2	TRBJ2-1	TRBV15	many	TGTGCCACCAGCAGAGATTGGGGGACTATGTATCTCGGTGAGCAGTTCTTC	CATSRDWGTMYLGEQFF
-	TRBJ1-4	TRBV14	-	TGTGCCAGCAGCCGCCGACAGCCCTCAACTAATGAAAAACTGTTTTTT	CASSRRQPSTNEKLFF
-	TRBJ1-2	TRBV6-5	-	TGTGCCAGCAGTTACTCGACAGTAGACTATGGCTACACCTTC	CASSYSTVDYGYTF
TRBD1	TRBJ2-7	TRBV20-1	-	TGCAGTGCTGACCAGGGACAGGGGGTTAACTACGAGCAGTACTTC	CSADQGQGVNYEQYF
-	TRBJ2-7	TRBV28	few	TGTGCCAGCAGCCCGAGTCATTTAGATCAGGTCCTCTCCTACGAGCAGTACTTC	CASSPSHLDQVLSYEQYF
TRBD2	TRBJ2-1	TRBV5-1	many	TGCGCCAGCAGCGATGCAACTAGCGGGGTTATTTTGGGTAATGAGCAGTTCTTC	CASSDATSGVILGNEQFF
-	TRBJ2-3	TRBV27	few	TGTGCCAGCAGTACACCCCGACAGCCATCCACAGATACGCAGTATTTT	CASSTPRQPSTDTQYF
TRBD2	TRBJ2-7	TRBV6-5	-	TGTGCCAGCAGTTCGCGGACTAGCGGGAGTGGAGAGCAGTACTTC	CASSSRTSGSGEQYF
TRBD1	TRBJ2-7	TRBV20-1	many	TGCAGTGCTAGATCCCGGACAGGTTACTCCTACGAGCAGTACTTC	CSARSRTGYSYEQYF
-	TRBJ2-7	TRBV7-2	few	TGTGCCAGCAGCTTACCAGGGCGCTCCTACGAGCAGTACTTC	CASSLPGRSYEQYF
TRBD2	TRBJ2-1	TRBV11-2	-	TGTGCCAGCAGCTTAGTACTAGCGGGAGTCAATGAGCAGTTCTTC	CASSLVLAGVNEQFF
-	TRBJ1-5	TRBV5-1	few	TGCGCCAGCAGCTTGGGTGGGGTCCGGCCCCAGCATTTT	CASSLGGVRPQHF
TRBD1	TRBJ1-4	TRBV7-9	-	TGTGCCAGCAGCTCGGTGACAGGGATGGAAGAAAAACTGTTTTTT	CASSSVTGMEEKLFF
TRBD2	TRBJ2-2	TRBV12-3/TRBV12-4	many	TGTGCCAGCCGAGCGGGAGAGAACACCGGGGAGCTGTTTTTT	CASRAGENTGELFF
TRBD1	TRBJ2-7	TRBV18	few	TGTGCCAGCTCACCTCCCGGGACAGGGGTGGGAGAGCAGTACTTC	CASSPPGTGVGEQYF
-	TRBJ2-2	TRBV6-2/TRBV6-3	-	TGTGCCAGCACCACCCTTCTAGCGGCCAGGGGGAACACCGGGGAGCTGTTTTTT	CASTTLLAARGNTGELFF
TRBD2	TRBJ2-2	TRBV15	-	TGTGCCACCAGCCCTGATGGCGGGGGGTTCACCGGGGAGCTGTTTTTT	CATSPDGGGFTGELFF
TRBD2	TRBJ2-3	TRBV11-2	-	TGTGCCAGCAACCCGAACCCCGGGACTACTCGTGCTGTAGAAGATACGCAGTATTTT	CASNPNPGTTRAVEDTQYF
-	TRBJ1-5	TRBV2	many	TGTGCCAGCAGTCAAAAGGGGTTTGGCAATCAGCCCCAGCATTTT	CASSQKGFGNQPQHF
TRBD2	TRBJ2-3	TRBV20-1	many	TGCAGTGCTCCCGGACTAGCCCGCACAGATACGCAGTATTTT	CSAPGLARTDTQYF
-	TRBJ2-3	TRBV7-9	few	TGTGCGATCCTGACGGGATATACGCAGTATTTT	CAILTGYTQYF
-	TRBJ2-1	TRBV18	many	TGTGCCAGCTCACCACCTCTGGGGGCGGACAATGAGCAGTTCTTC	CASSPPLGADNEQFF
TRBD2	TRBJ2-3	TRBV4-1	few	TGCGCCAGCAGCCAAGATGAGGGGACTAGCGGGGTTGCCACAGATACGCAGTATTTT	CASSQDEGTSGVATDTQYF
-	TRBJ2-2	TRBV9	many	TGTGCCAGCAGCGTAGGAGGCAGGAACACCGGGGAGCTGTTTTTT	CASSVGGRNTGELFF
-	TRBJ2-7	TRBV29-1	many	TGCAGCGTCCGGGTCCCTGGGTACGAGCAGTACTTC	CSVRVPGYEQYF
TRBD2	TRBJ2-1	TRBV28	few	TGTGCCAGCGGAACCCTAGCGGGCGAGCAGTTCTTC	CASGTLAGEQFF
TRBD2	TRBJ2-3	TRBV11-2	few	TGTGCCAGCAGCTTAGGTTGGCGGGGGGGGAGCACAGATACGCAGTATTTT	CASSLGWRGGSTDTQYF
-	TRBJ2-5	TRBV29-1	many	TGCAGCGTTGATGGCACCCTCCTCGAAGAGACCCAGTACTTC	CSVDGTLLEETQYF
TRBD2	TRBJ2-1	TRBV29-1	few	TGCAGCGTGGATAGCGGGTTCTTCACCTACAATGAGCAGTTCTTC	CSVDSGFFTYNEQFF
-	TRBJ1-1	TRBV6-5	-	TGTGCCAGCAGTTACTGGAATTGGCGGCTGAACACTGAAGCTTTCTTT	CASSYWNWRLNTEAFF
-	TRBJ1-1	TRBV4-2	few	TGTGCCAGCAGCCAAGATCTCGTGGGAAGGGACACTGAAGCTTTCTTT	CASSQDLVGRDTEAFF